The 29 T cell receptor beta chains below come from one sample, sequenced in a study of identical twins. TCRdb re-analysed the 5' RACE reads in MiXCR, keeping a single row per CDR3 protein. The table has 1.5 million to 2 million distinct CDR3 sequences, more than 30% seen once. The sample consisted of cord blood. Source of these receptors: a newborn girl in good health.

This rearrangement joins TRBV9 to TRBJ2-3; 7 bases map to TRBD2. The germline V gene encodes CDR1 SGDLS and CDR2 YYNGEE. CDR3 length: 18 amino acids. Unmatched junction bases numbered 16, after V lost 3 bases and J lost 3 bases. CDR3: CASSARGRTRLSTDTQYF. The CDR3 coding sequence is TGTGCCAGCAGCGCGAGAGGGAGGACTAGACTCTCAACAGATACGCAGTATTTT.

CDR3 amino acids: CASSTGPSPTGELFF. CDR3 DNA sequence: TGCGCCAGCAGCACCGGGCCGTCGCCCACCGGGGAGCTGTTTTTT. The chain employs TRBV5-1 and TRBJ2-2; D unresolved. This CDR3 is built from 15 residues. V dropped 4 bases and J dropped 4 bases, with 14 bases sitting between them. The V gene's germline CDR1 is SGHRS and CDR2 YFSETQ.

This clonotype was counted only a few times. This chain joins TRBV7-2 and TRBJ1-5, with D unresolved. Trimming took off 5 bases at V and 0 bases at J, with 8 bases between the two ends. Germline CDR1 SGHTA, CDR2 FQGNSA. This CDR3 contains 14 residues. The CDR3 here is CASSPEYSNQPQHF. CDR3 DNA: TGTGCCAGCAGCCCGGAGTATAGCAATCAGCCCCAGCATTTT.

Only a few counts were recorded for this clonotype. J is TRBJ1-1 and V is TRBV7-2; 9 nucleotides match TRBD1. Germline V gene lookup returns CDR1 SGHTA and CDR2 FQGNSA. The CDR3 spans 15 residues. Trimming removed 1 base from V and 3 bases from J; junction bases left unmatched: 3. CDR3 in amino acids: CASSLEGQGYTEAFF. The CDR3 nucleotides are TGTGCCAGCAGCTTAGAGGGACAGGGCTACACTGAAGCTTTCTTT.

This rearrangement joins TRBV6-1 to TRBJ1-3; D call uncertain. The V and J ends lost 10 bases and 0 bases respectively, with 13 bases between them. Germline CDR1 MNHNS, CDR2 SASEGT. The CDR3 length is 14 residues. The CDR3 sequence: CATKPTFSGNTIYF. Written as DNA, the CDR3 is TGTGCCACTAAGCCGACCTTCTCTGGAAACACCATATATTTT.

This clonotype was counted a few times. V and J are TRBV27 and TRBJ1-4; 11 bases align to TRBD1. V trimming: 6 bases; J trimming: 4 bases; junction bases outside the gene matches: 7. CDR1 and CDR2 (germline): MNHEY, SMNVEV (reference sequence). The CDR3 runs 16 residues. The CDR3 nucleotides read TGTGCCAGCAGACTAGGGACAGGGGGAAATAATGAAAAACTGTTTTTT. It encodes CASRLGTGGNNEKLFF. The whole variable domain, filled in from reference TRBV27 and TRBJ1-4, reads EAQVTQNPRYLITVTGKKLTVTCSQNMNHEYMSWYRQDPGLGLRQIYYSMNVEVTDKGDVPEGYKVSRKEKRNFPLILESPSPNQTSLYFCASRLGTGGNNEKLFFGSGTQLSVL.

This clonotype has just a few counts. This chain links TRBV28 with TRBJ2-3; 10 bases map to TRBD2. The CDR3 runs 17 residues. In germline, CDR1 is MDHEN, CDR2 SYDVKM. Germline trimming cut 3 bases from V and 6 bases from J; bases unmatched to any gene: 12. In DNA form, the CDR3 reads TGTGCCAGCAGTTTGGAAATAGCGGGAGGCTATCGGGATACGCAGTATTTT. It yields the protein CASSLEIAGGYRDTQYF.

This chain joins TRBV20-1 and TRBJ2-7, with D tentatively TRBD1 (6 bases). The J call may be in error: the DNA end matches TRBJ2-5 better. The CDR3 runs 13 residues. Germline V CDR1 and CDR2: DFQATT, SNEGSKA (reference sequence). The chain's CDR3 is CSAIRTVGGTQYF. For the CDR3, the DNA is TGCAGTGCGATCAGGACAGTTGGCGGGACCCAGTACTTC.

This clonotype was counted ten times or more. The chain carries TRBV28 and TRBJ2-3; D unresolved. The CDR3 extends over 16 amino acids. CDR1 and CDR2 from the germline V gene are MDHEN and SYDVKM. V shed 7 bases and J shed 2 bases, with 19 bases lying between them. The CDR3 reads CASTPRNFAFTDTQYF. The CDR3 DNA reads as TGTGCCAGCACCCCAAGAAACTTCGCCTTCACAGATACGCAGTATTTT.

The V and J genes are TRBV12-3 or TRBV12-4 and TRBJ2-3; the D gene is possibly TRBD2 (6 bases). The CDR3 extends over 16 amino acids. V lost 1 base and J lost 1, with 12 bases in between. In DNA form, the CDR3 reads TGTGCCAGCAGTTTAGGGGACTGGTCCCGCACAGATACGCAGTATTTT. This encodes CASSLGDWSRTDTQYF.

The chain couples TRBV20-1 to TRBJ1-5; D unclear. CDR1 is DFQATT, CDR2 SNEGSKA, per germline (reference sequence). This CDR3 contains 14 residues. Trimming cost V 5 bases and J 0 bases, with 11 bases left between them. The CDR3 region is CSAFDIDSNQPQHF. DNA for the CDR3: TGCAGTGCTTTCGACATCGATAGCAATCAGCCCCAGCATTTT.

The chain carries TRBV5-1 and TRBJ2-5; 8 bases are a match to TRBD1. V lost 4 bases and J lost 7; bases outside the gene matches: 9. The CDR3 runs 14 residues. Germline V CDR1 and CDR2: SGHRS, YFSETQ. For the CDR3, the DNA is TGCGCCAGCAGCCGCCAGACAGGGGAAGGGACCCAGTACTTC. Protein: CASSRQTGEGTQYF. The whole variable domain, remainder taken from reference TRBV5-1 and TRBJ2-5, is KAGVTQTPRYLIKTRGQQVTLSCSPISGHRSVSWYQQTPGQGLQFLFEYFSETQRNKGNFPGRFSGRQFSNSRSEMNVSTLELGDSALYLCASSRQTGEGTQYFGPGTRLLVL.

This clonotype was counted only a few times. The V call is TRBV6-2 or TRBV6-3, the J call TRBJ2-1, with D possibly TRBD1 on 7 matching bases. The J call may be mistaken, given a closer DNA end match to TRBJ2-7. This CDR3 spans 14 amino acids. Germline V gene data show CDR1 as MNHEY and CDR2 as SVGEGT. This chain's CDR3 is CASGLSGGGNEQYF. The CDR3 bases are TGTGCCAGCGGGTTGTCAGGGGGAGGCAATGAGCAGTACTTC.

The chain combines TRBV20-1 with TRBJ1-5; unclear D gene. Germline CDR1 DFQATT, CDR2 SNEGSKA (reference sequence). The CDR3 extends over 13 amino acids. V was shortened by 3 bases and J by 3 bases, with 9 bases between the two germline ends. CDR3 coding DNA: TGCAGTGCTAGCTTCGGGCTCAATCAGCCCCAGCATTTT. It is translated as CSASFGLNQPQHF.

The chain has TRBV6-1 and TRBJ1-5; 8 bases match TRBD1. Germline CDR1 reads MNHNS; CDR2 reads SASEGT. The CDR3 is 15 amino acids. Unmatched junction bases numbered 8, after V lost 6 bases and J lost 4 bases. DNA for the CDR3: TGTGCCAGCAGCACAGGGGGAGGGTTAAATCAGCCCCAGCATTTT. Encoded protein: CASSTGGGLNQPQHF.

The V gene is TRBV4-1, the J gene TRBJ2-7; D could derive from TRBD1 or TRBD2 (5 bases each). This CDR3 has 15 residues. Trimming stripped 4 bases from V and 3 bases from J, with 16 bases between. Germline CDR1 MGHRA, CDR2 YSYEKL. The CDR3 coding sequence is TGCGCCAGCAGCCGGCCGGGACGGGGAATCTACGAGCAGTACTTC. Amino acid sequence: CASSRPGRGIYEQYF.

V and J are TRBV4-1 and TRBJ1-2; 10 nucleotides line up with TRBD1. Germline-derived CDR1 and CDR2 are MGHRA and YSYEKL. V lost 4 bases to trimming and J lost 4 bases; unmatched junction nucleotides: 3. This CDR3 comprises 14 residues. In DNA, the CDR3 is TGCGCCAGCAGCCGGGACAGGGGAATCTATGGCTACACCTTC. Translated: CASSRDRGIYGYTF.

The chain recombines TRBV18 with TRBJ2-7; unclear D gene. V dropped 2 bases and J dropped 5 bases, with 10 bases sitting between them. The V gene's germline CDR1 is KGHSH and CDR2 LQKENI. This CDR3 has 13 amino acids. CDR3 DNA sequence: TGTGCCAGCTCACCAACCCAGGTCAACGAGCAGTACTTC. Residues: CASSPTQVNEQYF.

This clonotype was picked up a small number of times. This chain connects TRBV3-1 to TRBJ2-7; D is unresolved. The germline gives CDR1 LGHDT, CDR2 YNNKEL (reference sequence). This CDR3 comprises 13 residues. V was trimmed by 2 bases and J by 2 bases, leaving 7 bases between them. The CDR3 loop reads CASSQLGAYEQYF. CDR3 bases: TGTGCCAGCAGCCAACTCGGTGCCTACGAGCAGTACTTC.

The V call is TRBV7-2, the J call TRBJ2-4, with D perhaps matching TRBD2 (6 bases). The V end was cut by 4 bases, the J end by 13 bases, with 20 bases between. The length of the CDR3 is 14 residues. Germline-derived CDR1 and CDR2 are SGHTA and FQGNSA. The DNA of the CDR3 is TGTGCCAGCAGCTCCCGCGCTCCGGGTGCGGGGCAGTACTTC. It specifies CASSSRAPGAGQYF.

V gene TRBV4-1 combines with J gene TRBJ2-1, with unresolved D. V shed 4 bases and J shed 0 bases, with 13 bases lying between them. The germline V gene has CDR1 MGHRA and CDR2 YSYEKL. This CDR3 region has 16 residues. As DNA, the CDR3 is TGCGCCAGCAGCCCAAGACTCCCGAGCTCCTACAATGAGCAGTTCTTC. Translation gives CASSPRLPSSYNEQFF.

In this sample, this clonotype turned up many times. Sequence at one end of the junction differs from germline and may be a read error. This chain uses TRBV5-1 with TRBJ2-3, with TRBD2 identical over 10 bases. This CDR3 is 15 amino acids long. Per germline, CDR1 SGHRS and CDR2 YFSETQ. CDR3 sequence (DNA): TGTGCCAGCAGCAGCGGGCTAGCGGGAGCAGATACGCAGTATTTT. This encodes CASSSGLAGADTQYF. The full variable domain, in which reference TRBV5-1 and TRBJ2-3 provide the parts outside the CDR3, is KAGVTQTPRYLIKTRGQQVTLSCSPISGHRSVSWYQQTPGQGLQFLFEYFSETQRNKGNFPGRFSGRQFSNSRSEMNVSTLELGDSALYLCASSSGLAGADTQYFGPGTRLTVL.

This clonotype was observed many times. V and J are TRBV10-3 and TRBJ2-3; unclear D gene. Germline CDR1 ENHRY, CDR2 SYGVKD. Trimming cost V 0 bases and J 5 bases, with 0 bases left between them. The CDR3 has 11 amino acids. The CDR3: CAISESDTQYF. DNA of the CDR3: TGTGCCATCAGTGAGTCAGATACGCAGTATTTT.

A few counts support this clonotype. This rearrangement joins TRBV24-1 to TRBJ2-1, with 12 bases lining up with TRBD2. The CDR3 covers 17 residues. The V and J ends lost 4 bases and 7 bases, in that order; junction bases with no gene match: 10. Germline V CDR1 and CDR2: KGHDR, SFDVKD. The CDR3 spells CATSDPVLAGGGNEQFF. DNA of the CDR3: TGTGCCACCAGTGACCCCGTACTAGCGGGAGGTGGGAATGAGCAGTTCTTC.

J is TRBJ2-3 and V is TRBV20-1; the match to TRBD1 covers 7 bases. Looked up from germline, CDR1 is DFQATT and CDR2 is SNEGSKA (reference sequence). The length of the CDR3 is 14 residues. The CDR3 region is CSGTAPWGTDTQYF. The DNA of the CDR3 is TGCAGCGGGACAGCCCCCTGGGGGACAGATACGCAGTATTTT.

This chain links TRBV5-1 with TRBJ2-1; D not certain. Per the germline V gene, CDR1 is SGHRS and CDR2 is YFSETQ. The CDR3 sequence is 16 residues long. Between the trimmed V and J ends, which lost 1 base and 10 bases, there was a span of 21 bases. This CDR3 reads CASSLFAGRSSYEQFF. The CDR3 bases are TGCGCCAGCAGCTTGTTTGCCGGACGAAGCTCCTACGAGCAGTTCTTC.

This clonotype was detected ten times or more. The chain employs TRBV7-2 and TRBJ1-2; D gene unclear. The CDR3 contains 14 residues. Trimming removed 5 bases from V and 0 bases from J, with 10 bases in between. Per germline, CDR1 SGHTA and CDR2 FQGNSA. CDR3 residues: CASSPRTANYGYTF. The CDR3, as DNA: TGTGCCAGCAGCCCCCGGACGGCTAACTATGGCTACACCTTC.

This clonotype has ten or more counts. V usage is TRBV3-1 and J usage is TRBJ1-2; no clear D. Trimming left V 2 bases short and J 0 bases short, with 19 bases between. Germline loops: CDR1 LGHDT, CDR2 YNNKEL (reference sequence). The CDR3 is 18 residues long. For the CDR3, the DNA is TGTGCCAGCAGCCAAATGAGGTCAGGCCGTTCGCCTAACTATGGCTACACCTTC. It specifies CASSQMRSGRSPNYGYTF.

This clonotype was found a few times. CDR3 sequence: CAYLGGETQYF. CDR3 DNA: TGTGCCTATTTAGGGGGTGAGACCCAGTACTTC. The V and J genes are TRBV30 and TRBJ2-5; D is perhaps TRBD1 (6 bases). From germline, CDR1 is GTSNPN and CDR2 SVGIG (reference sequence). This CDR3 comprises 11 residues. The V and J ends lost 7 bases and 5 bases respectively, with 11 bases between them.